A selection of T cell receptor beta chains follows, all from one sample in a study of T cells in Graves' hyperthyroidism and ophthalmopathy. TCRdb re-analysed the multiplex PCR reads in MiXCR, keeping a single row per CDR3 protein. The sample has 190,000 or so distinct CDR3 sequences, about 16% seen once; the top ten hold 44%. Sequences were obtained from blood. The receptors come from a man in his forties with Graves' hyperthyroidism. Each CDR3 is given with its conserved first and last residue. A D gene is named only where the DNA matches it firmly. Clone size is given for some rows only: seen once, a few or many times, or a class if the clone is expanded.

D	J	V	size	DNA	CDR3
TRBD2	TRBJ2-3	TRBV14	many	TGTGCCAGCAGCCAAGGTTGGCGGGGGGGACCAGATACGCAGTATTTT	CASSQGWRGGPDTQYF
-	TRBJ2-7	TRBV6-1	many	TGTGCCAGCAATCCGGACAGCTCCTACGAGCAGTACTTC	CASNPDSSYEQYF
-	TRBJ1-2	TRBV10-3	-	TGTGCCAACCGGGACCACAGTAATGGCTACACCTTC	CANRDHSNGYTF
-	TRBJ1-6	TRBV12-3/TRBV12-4	-	TGTGCCAGCAGTTCCTCTGAGACAGCCCTATACTTT	CASSSSETALYF
-	TRBJ2-5	TRBV29-1	many	TGCAGCGTTGAAAGGGGCGGGGAAGAGACCCAGTACTTC	CSVERGGEETQYF
TRBD1	TRBJ2-7	TRBV18	few	TGTGCCAGCTCACCGTTGGAGCAGGGGGCCATATACGAGCAGTACTTC	CASSPLEQGAIYEQYF
TRBD1	TRBJ1-4	TRBV7-9	few	TGTGCCAGCAGCACAGGGGGCTGGTTCGAAAAACTGTTTTTT	CASSTGGWFEKLFF
TRBD1	TRBJ2-6	TRBV5-1	-	TGCGCCAGCAGCTTGGACAGGGGAACTGGGGCCAACGTCCTGACTTTC	CASSLDRGTGANVLTF
TRBD2	TRBJ2-3	TRBV3-1	many	TGTGCCAGCAGCCACGGACTAGCGGGGACCACAGATACGCAGTATTTT	CASSHGLAGTTDTQYF
TRBD1	TRBJ2-2	TRBV9	-	TGTGCCAGCAGCGTAGGACAGGGCGACACCGGGGAGCTGTTTTTT	CASSVGQGDTGELFF
-	TRBJ2-7	TRBV28	-	TGTGCCAGCAGTCCTAGGACCTACGAGCAGTACTTC	CASSPRTYEQYF
TRBD1	TRBJ2-7	TRBV7-9	-	TGTGCCAGCAGCCTACGGGACAGGGTGAGCGAGCAGTACTTC	CASSLRDRVSEQYF
TRBD1	TRBJ1-2	TRBV5-6	many	TGTGCCAGCAGCTTGGTCGGACAGGGACGTTATGGCTACACCTTC	CASSLVGQGRYGYTF
TRBD1	TRBJ1-2	TRBV28	many	TGTGCCAGCAGTTCCTCCCCTGACAGGGGGTATGGCTACACCTTC	CASSSSPDRGYGYTF
TRBD1	TRBJ1-2	TRBV19	-	TGTGCCAGTAGTATAGTCGGACAGGGGGCTGATGGCTACACCTTC	CASSIVGQGADGYTF
TRBD2	TRBJ2-3	TRBV7-9	many	TGTGCCAGCAGCTCCGGACTAGCGGGGGGGCAAGATACGCAGTATTTT	CASSSGLAGGQDTQYF
TRBD1	TRBJ2-5	TRBV4-3	many	TGCGCCAGCAGCCAATCCGGACAGGGAGAGACCCAGTACTTC	CASSQSGQGETQYF
-	TRBJ2-1	TRBV4-2	-	TGTGCCAGCAGCAGTACGTTAGGACACCCCTACAATGAGCAGTTCTTC	CASSSTLGHPYNEQFF
-	TRBJ2-5	TRBV7-2	many	TGTGCCAGCAGCTTAGCGCTAGGCCAAGAGACCCAGTACTTC	CASSLALGQETQYF
TRBD1	TRBJ2-5	TRBV28	many	TGTGCCAGCAGTTCGCACAGGGGAAACCAAGAGACCCAGTACTTC	CASSSHRGNQETQYF
-	TRBJ2-5	TRBV4-1	-	TGCGCCAGCAGCCAAGGGGAAGCGGAAGTAGGGGAGACCCAGTACTTC	CASSQGEAEVGETQYF
TRBD1	TRBJ2-5	TRBV7-9	many	TGTGCCAGCAGACCTACAGGGGGCTACCAAGAGACCCAGTACTTC	CASRPTGGYQETQYF
-	TRBJ2-7	TRBV7-2	-	TGTGCCAGCAGCTTTTCGGGGACGGGCCCCTACGAGCAGTACTTC	CASSFSGTGPYEQYF
-	TRBJ1-1	TRBV28	many	TGTGCCAGCAGTTCGAACACTGAAGCTTTCTTT	CASSSNTEAFF
-	TRBJ1-6	TRBV12-3/TRBV12-4	once	TGTGCCACCTCCCCGGACAGATATAATTCACCCCTCCACTTT	CATSPDRYNSPLHF
-	TRBJ2-7	TRBV4-3	-	TGCGCCAGCAGCCAGGAACCGTATAGCACCGAGCAGTACTTC	CASSQEPYSTEQYF
-	TRBJ2-3	TRBV12-3/TRBV12-4	many	TGTGCCAGCAGTTTAGGGGGGGGCAGCGATAGCACAGATACGCAGTATTTT	CASSLGGGSDSTDTQYF
-	TRBJ1-6	TRBV20-1	-	TGCAGTGCTCCCGCTCAGAGGAATTCACCCCTCCACTTT	CSAPAQRNSPLHF
-	TRBJ2-3	TRBV18	many	TGTGCCAGCTCACCGCTCGACCGCGATACGCAGTATTTT	CASSPLDRDTQYF
TRBD2	TRBJ2-5	TRBV27	few	TGTGCCAGCAGTCCTCCGGGACTAGCGGGGTTGGAGACCCAGTACTTC	CASSPPGLAGLETQYF
-	TRBJ2-7	TRBV7-9	many	TGTGCCAGCACCTCCACCCGGGGGCCGAGCTCCTACGAGCAGTACTTC	CASTSTRGPSSYEQYF
-	TRBJ2-7	TRBV7-8	many	TGTGCCAGCAGCCCTCGGGCAGACCCCTACGAGCAGTACTTC	CASSPRADPYEQYF
-	TRBJ1-6	TRBV30	many	TGTGCCTGGAGTGCCGGTGGTAATTCACCCCTCCACTTT	CAWSAGGNSPLHF
-	TRBJ2-1	TRBV7-8	-	TGTGCCAGCTCACCACGGGGGCCTGGGGGTCCGAGACTTATGATCTCCTACAATGAGCAGTTCTTC	CASSPRGPGGPRLMISYNEQFF
-	TRBJ2-3	TRBV20-1	many	TGCAGTGCAAACAGTGACAGGCTGGAACAGTATTTT	CSANSDRLEQYF
-	TRBJ1-2	TRBV5-5	few	TGTGCCAGCAGCTTGGGTGCGGATTATGGCTACACCTTC	CASSLGADYGYTF
TRBD1	TRBJ1-3	TRBV30	few	TGTGCCTGGAGTACAGGGGGTCATTCTGGAAACACCATATATTTT	CAWSTGGHSGNTIYF
TRBD1	TRBJ1-1	TRBV20-1	few	TGCAGTGCTGGGAGGACAGGGATTAGCACTGAAGCTTTCTTT	CSAGRTGISTEAFF
-	TRBJ2-7	TRBV15	many	TGTGCCACCAGCAGAGATCGCACGATCTCCTACGAGCAGTACTTC	CATSRDRTISYEQYF
-	TRBJ1-1	TRBV20-1	many	TGCAGTGCTAGACTAGGCCCCCAGAGAACTGAAGCTTTCTTT	CSARLGPQRTEAFF
-	TRBJ2-7	TRBV3-1	many	TGTGCCAGCAGCCAAGGAAGAAACAGGGCCCACGAGCAGTACTTC	CASSQGRNRAHEQYF
TRBD1	TRBJ2-5	TRBV11-2	many	TGTGCCAGCACCCTCTGGCAGGGGGAAGAGACCCAGTACTTC	CASTLWQGEETQYF
-	TRBJ2-1	TRBV3-1	many	TGTGCCAGCAGCCAAGCCAGCGTATACAATGAGCAGTTCTTC	CASSQASVYNEQFF
-	TRBJ2-7	TRBV12-3/TRBV12-4	few	TGTGCCAGCAGTTTGAAGGGGCCCGGCGAGCAGTACTTC	CASSLKGPGEQYF
TRBD1	TRBJ1-1	TRBV7-8	-	TGTGCCAGCAGCTCGCGGACAGGGATGGTTGCTTTCTTT	CASSSRTGMVAFF
-	TRBJ1-1	TRBV29-1	-	TGCAGCGTTGAAGATCGGGTACGCAGGGGTTGGACTGAAGCTTTCTTT	CSVEDRVRRGWTEAFF
-	TRBJ1-3	TRBV18	many	TGTGCCAGCTCACCAGCACCCAACGGTGGAAACACCATATATTTT	CASSPAPNGGNTIYF
TRBD1	TRBJ1-5	TRBV7-2	many	TGTGCCAGCAGACGGGACAGGTATAGCAATCAGCCCCAGCATTTT	CASRRDRYSNQPQHF
TRBD2	TRBJ2-3	TRBV12-3/TRBV12-4	few	TGTGCCAGCACCCCCGCGGGGGGACCAGATACGCAGTATTTT	CASTPAGGPDTQYF
-	TRBJ1-2	TRBV28	many	TGTGCCAGCAGCACGCCCAACAGTTCCGAGGGCTACACCTTC	CASSTPNSSEGYTF
-	TRBJ2-5	TRBV9	-	TGTGCCAGCAGCGTAGGGCAGGGGGGGGGAGAGACCCAGTACTTC	CASSVGQGGGETQYF
-	TRBJ2-5	TRBV20-1	many	TGCAGTGCTAGAGATGGGAAGGGACAAGAGACCCAGTACTTC	CSARDGKGQETQYF
-	TRBJ2-5	TRBV18	-	TGTGCCAGCTCCCTCCCGTTTGAGACCCAGTACTTC	CASSLPFETQYF